This T cell receptor (beta chain) came from a study of PD-1 blockade in classical Hodgkin lymphoma. Overall study results and limits: Nivolumab starters within 1 year of ASCT were excluded. The study found complete responders had baseline diversity similar to newly diagnosed patients. Only CD4+ TCR diversity, not CD8+, had risen significantly by C4D1. Relapsed/refractory patients reportedly had the lowest baseline TCR diversity, below newly diagnosed patients, who were below healthy donors.

Per germline, CDR1 KGHSH and CDR2 LQKENI. Between the trimmed V and J ends, which lost 0 bases and 2 bases, there was a span of 7 bases. The CDR3 is 14 amino acids. Using immunoSEQ multiplex PCR, the repertoire was profiled, and TCRdb retains in-frame clones only, with some absent. The top ten clones hold 0.75% to 0.95% of a sample with 10,000 to 15,000 clones, just under 85% of them seen once. Time point: cycle 4 day 1 (C4D1), after 6 weeks of nivolumab. Exposure to brentuximab vedotin varied, and each patient had relapsed following autologous stem cell transplantation. The study purified CD4+ T cells from thawed PBMCs using magnetic negative selection. On this clone: Its specificity is unknown.

This chain joins TRBV18 and TRBJ2-5; D gene unclear. This sample comprised CD4+ T cells from blood, obtained before the fourth cycle of nivolumab. The sequence came from a human donor with classical Hodgkin lymphoma. The CDR3 is CASSPPNRQETQYF. In nucleotides, the CDR3 is TGTGCCAGCTCACCACCTAACAGACAAGAGACCCAGTACTTC. Looking up the rest from reference TRBV18 and TRBJ2-5 gives the full variable domain: NAGVMQNPRHLVRRRGQEARLRCSPMKGHSHVYWYRQLPEEGLKFMVYLQKENIIDESGMPKERFSAEFPKEGPSILRIQQVVRGDSAAYFCASSPPNRQETQYFGPGTRLLVL.